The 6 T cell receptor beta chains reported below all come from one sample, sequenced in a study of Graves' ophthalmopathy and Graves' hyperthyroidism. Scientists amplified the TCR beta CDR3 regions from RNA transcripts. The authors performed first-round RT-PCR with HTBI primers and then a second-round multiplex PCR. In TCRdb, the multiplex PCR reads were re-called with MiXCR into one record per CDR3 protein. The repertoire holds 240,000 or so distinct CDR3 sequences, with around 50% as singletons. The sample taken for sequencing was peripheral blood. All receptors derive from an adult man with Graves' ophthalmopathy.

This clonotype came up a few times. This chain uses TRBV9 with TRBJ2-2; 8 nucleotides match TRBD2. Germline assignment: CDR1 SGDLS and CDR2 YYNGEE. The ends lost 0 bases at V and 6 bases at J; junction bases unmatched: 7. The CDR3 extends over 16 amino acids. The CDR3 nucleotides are TGTGCCAGCAGCGTAGCTGCGACTAGCGTATCCGGGGAGCTGTTTTTT. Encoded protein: CASSVAATSVSGELFF.

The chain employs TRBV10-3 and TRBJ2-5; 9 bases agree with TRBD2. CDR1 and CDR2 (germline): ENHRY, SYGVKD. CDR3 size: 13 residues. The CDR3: CASGGPAEETQYF. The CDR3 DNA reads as TGTGCGAGCGGGGGGCCAGCGGAAGAGACCCAGTACTTC.

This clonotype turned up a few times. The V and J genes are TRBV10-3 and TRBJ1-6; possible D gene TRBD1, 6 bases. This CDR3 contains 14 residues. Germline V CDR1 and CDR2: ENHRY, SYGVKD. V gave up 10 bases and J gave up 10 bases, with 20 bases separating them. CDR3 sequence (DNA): TGTGCCAGCGGTGTCAGGGGTAGCCAATCACCCCTCCACTTT. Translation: CASGVRGSQSPLHF.

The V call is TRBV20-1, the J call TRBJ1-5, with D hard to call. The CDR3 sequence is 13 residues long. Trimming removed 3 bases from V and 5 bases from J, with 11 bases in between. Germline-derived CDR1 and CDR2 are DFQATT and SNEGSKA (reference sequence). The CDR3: CSASRQEDQPQHF. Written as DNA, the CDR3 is TGCAGTGCTAGTCGTCAGGAGGATCAGCCCCAGCATTTT.

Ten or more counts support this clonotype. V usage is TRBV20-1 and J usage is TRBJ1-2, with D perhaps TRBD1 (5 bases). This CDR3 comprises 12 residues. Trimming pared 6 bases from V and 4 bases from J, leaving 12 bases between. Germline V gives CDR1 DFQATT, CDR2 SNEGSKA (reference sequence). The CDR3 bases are TGCAGTGCGGGGGGACGAAGCTATGGCTACACCTTC. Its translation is CSAGGRSYGYTF.

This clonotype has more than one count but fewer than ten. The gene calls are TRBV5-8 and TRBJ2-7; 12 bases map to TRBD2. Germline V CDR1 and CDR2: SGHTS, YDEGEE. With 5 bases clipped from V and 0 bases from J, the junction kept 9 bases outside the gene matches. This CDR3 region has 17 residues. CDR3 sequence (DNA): TGTGCCAGCAGGTTTGGCCTAGCGGGAGGGCCCTCCTACGAGCAGTACTTC. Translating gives CASRFGLAGGPSYEQYF.